Following are 32 T cell receptor beta chains from one sample sequenced in a study of shared clonotypes between healthy human individuals. Naive CD8 cells comprised CD45RO-negative, CCR7-positively selected cells, excluding terminally differentiated effector memory CD45RA+ cells. Clones were read by immunoSEQ multiplex PCR, and TCRdb kept only the in-frame ones, dropping some. This table has about 2.1 million clones, around 93% appearing once. The sequencing input was naive CD8+ T cells from PBMCs. Receptor source: a man younger than 30 in good health. Some clones in this sample may be carry-over from other donors' samples.

The chain recombines TRBV2 with TRBJ1-3; no firm D call. V shed 11 bases and J shed 0 bases, with 20 bases lying between them. Germline-derived CDR1 and CDR2 are SNHLY and FYNNEI. The CDR3 covers 16 residues. CDR3 nucleotides: TGTGCCTTAGGAGGGTCCGGCTATCACTCTGGAAACACCATATATTTT. Protein sequence: CALGGSGYHSGNTIYF. Full variable domain (rest looked up from reference TRBV2 and TRBJ1-3): EPEVTQTPSHQVTQMGQEVILRCVPISNHLYFYWYRQILGQKVEFLVSFYNNEISEKSEIFDDQFSVERPDGSNFTLKIRSTKLEDSAMYFCALGGSGYHSGNTIYFGEGSWLTVV.

Concerning this clone: An end of the junction differs from the germline gene, which may be a read error. The chain recombines TRBV7-7 with TRBJ1-1; D gene uncertain. The CDR3 consists of 13 residues. Germline V lookup: CDR1 SSHAT, CDR2 FNYEAQ (reference sequence). CDR3 in DNA: TGTGCCAACAGCTTAGACCGAGACTCTGAAGCTTTCTTT. Amino acids: CANSLDRDSEAFF. Variable domain in full (rest from reference TRBV7-7 and TRBJ1-1): GAGVSQSPRYKVTKRGQDVTLRCDPISSHATLYWYQQALGQGPEFLTYFNYEAQPDKSGLPSDRFSAERPEGSISTLTIQRTEQRDSAMYRCANSLDRDSEAFFGQGTRLTVV.

V usage is TRBV10-1 and J usage is TRBJ2-3; no clear D. CDR3 length equals 13 residues. Trimming took 5 bases from V and 3 from J, leaving 9 bases between them. Germline-derived CDR1 and CDR2 are WNHNN and SYGVQD (reference sequence). The CDR3 nucleotides read TGCGCCAGCAGTCTAGGGAATACAGATACGCAGTATTTT. Translated, it gives CASSLGNTDTQYF.

J is TRBJ1-1 and V is TRBV28; D is unresolved. In germline, CDR1 is MDHEN, CDR2 SYDVKM. V was cut by 2 bases and J by 3 bases, with 10 bases left in between. This CDR3 contains 14 residues. In DNA form, the CDR3 reads TGTGCCAGCAGTTTACCCCGCCGGGACACTGAAGCTTTCTTT. Encoded protein: CASSLPRRDTEAFF.

A word on this clone: At the DNA level, this CDR3 is encoded by other sequences in the same sample as well. The chain carries TRBV7-9 and TRBJ2-7; D unclear. The CDR3 is made up of 15 amino acids. The germline V gene encodes CDR1 SEHNR and CDR2 FQNEAQ (reference sequence). With 1 base removed from V and 0 bases from J, the gap between germline ends came to 10 bases. CDR3: CASSLVSPSSYEQYF. The DNA of the CDR3 is TGTGCCAGCAGCTTAGTCAGCCCGAGCTCCTACGAGCAGTACTTC.

The chain carries TRBV5-6 and TRBJ1-2; D is unclear. CDR1 is SGHDT, CDR2 YYEEEE, per germline. V was trimmed by 2 bases and J by 4 bases, leaving 18 bases between them. This CDR3 is 16 amino acids long. CDR3 residues: CASSFSYQLWPYGYTF. CDR3 nucleotide sequence: TGTGCCAGCAGCTTCAGCTACCAACTATGGCCCTATGGCTACACCTTC.

The chain links TRBV27 to TRBJ2-3; no clear D. Germline V lookup: CDR1 MNHEY, CDR2 SMNVEV (reference sequence). The CDR3 is 14 residues long. Deletions cut 3 bases from V and 4 bases from J, with 11 bases between. The CDR3 nucleotides read TGTGCCAGCAGTTTGGCCATCTGGGCAGATACGCAGTATTTT. Protein sequence: CASSLAIWADTQYF.

The V call is TRBV9, the J call TRBJ2-7, with TRBD2 matching 7 bases. Trimming at V came to 4 bases and at J to 0 bases, leaving 10 bases not matched to a gene. CDR1 is SGDLS and CDR2 is YYNGEE in the germline V gene. There are 16 residues in the CDR3. CDR3 amino acids: CASSPGGSGSSYEQYF. In DNA form, the CDR3 reads TGTGCCAGCAGCCCGGGGGGAAGCGGAAGCTCCTACGAGCAGTACTTC. Looking up the rest from reference TRBV9 and TRBJ2-7 gives the full variable domain: DSGVTQTPKHLITATGQRVTLRCSPRSGDLSVYWYQQSLDQGLQFLIQYYNGEERAKGNILERFSAQQFPDLHSELNLSSLELGDSALYFCASSPGGSGSSYEQYFGPGTRLTVT.

The CDR3 reads CASSEAHPTDTQYF. CDR3 in DNA: TGTGCCAGCAGTGAAGCCCACCCGACAGATACGCAGTATTTT. This chain connects TRBV6-1 to TRBJ2-3, with D unresolved. The ends were cut back, 0 bases at V and 3 bases at J, with 7 bases in the middle. This CDR3 spans 14 amino acids. The germline V gene encodes CDR1 MNHNS and CDR2 SASEGT.

This clone was picked up one time. Additional DNA sequences in this sample encode the identical CDR3. V usage is TRBV5-1 and J usage is TRBJ2-7; no reliable D call. The V gene's germline CDR1 is SGHRS and CDR2 YFSETQ. The CDR3 is 13 residues long. V was pared by 4 bases and J by 3 bases, with 11 bases between. In DNA, the CDR3 is TGCGCCAGCAGCCACGGCACCAACTACGAGCAGTACTTC. It codes for CASSHGTNYEQYF.

There are a few counts of this clone. The rearrangement uses TRBV4-1 and TRBJ1-5; D unclear. Trimming pared 0 bases from V and 3 bases from J, leaving 9 bases between. CDR1 is MGHRA, CDR2 YSYEKL, per germline. CDR3 size: 15 residues. The CDR3 DNA reads as TGCGCCAGCAGCCAAGACGATGCTTCCAATCAGCCCCAGCATTTT. As protein: CASSQDDASNQPQHF.

This chain uses TRBV19 with TRBJ2-5, with TRBD2 identical over 8 bases. The trim removed 3 bases at V and 5 bases at J, leaving 11 bases unmatched. CDR3 size: 16 residues. Germline CDR1 LNHDA, CDR2 SQIVND (reference sequence). The CDR3 sequence: CASSIGTGGPRETQYF. The CDR3 DNA sequence: TGTGCCAGTAGTATCGGGACGGGAGGGCCACGCGAGACCCAGTACTTC.

The chain carries TRBV5-4 and TRBJ1-2; no definite D call. V lost 6 bases and J lost 1, with 10 bases in between. CDR3 length equals 13 residues. CDR1 and CDR2 (germline): SGHNT, YYREEE (reference sequence). This chain's CDR3 is CASNHQSNYGYTF. The CDR3 region has the DNA TGTGCCAGCAACCATCAGAGTAACTATGGCTACACCTTC.

V usage is TRBV2 and J usage is TRBJ2-7; 9 bases align to TRBD1. The CDR3 contains 18 residues. The trim removed 0 bases at V and 5 bases at J, leaving 14 bases unmatched. Per the germline V gene, CDR1 is SNHLY and CDR2 is FYNNEI. The CDR3 region has the DNA TGTGCCAGCAGTGAAGCGGCAACACTCGGGACAGGGTCCAACGAGCAGTACTTC. It yields the protein CASSEAATLGTGSNEQYF.

The genes are TRBV28 and TRBJ2-2; TRBD2 agrees at 8 bases. With 8 bases clipped from V and 1 base from J, the junction kept 6 bases outside the gene matches. CDR1 is MDHEN and CDR2 is SYDVKM in the germline V gene. This CDR3 contains 15 residues. CDR3 DNA: TGTGCCAGCCGTGGACTAGCTCTGAACACCGGGGAGCTGTTTTTT. This translates into CASRGLALNTGELFF. The variable domain in full, completed from reference TRBV28 and TRBJ2-2, reads DVKVTQSSRYLVKRTGEKVFLECVQDMDHENMFWYRQDPGLGLRLIYFSYDVKMKEKGDIPEGYSVSREKKERFSLILESASTNQTSMYLCASRGLALNTGELFFGEGSRLTVL.

The gene calls are TRBV7-9 and TRBJ1-1, with D possibly being TRBD1 (5 bases). The CDR3 sequence is 15 residues long. Trimming took off 5 bases at V and 6 bases at J, with 19 bases between the two ends. In germline, CDR1 is SEHNR, CDR2 FQNEAQ (reference sequence). CDR3 DNA sequence: TGTGCCAGCAGCCCCATAACAGGTCGCATGGCTGAAGCTTTCTTT. As protein: CASSPITGRMAEAFF.

The chain employs TRBV5-1 and TRBJ2-1; D is unresolved. CDR1 and CDR2 (germline): SGHRS, YFSETQ. There are 14 residues in the CDR3. The V gene lost 1 base and the J gene lost 8 bases, with 13 bases spanning the gap. CDR3 sequence: CASSLPATRDEQFF. In DNA, the CDR3 is TGCGCCAGCAGCTTGCCCGCTACTCGAGATGAGCAGTTCTTC. The entire variable domain, with the rest obtained from reference TRBV5-1 and TRBJ2-1, is as follows: KAGVTQTPRYLIKTRGQQVTLSCSPISGHRSVSWYQQTPGQGLQFLFEYFSETQRNKGNFPGRFSGRQFSNSRSEMNVSTLELGDSALYLCASSLPATRDEQFFGPGTRLTVL.

The rearrangement links TRBV19 to TRBJ2-6, with D perhaps matching TRBD1 (5 bases). The CDR3 runs to 20 residues. The V end was cut by 0 bases, the J end by 0 bases, with 18 bases between. Germline V lookup: CDR1 LNHDA, CDR2 SQIVND (reference sequence). The CDR3 region is CASSIDLDSMFLSGANVLTF. The DNA for the CDR3 is TGTGCCAGTAGTATAGATCTCGACAGTATGTTCCTCTCTGGGGCCAACGTCCTGACTTTC.

The V gene is TRBV19, the J gene TRBJ2-5; 9 bases fit TRBD1. The CDR3 loop spans 18 amino acids. The V and J ends lost 5 bases and 5 bases, in that order; junction bases with no gene match: 18. CDR1 is LNHDA and CDR2 is SQIVND in the germline V gene (reference sequence). This chain's CDR3 is CASSRSRDRDSRRETQYF. The DNA for the CDR3 is TGTGCCAGTAGTCGAAGCCGGGACAGGGACTCCCGTCGGGAGACCCAGTACTTC.

The chain couples TRBV5-4 to TRBJ2-7, with D hard to call. The CDR3 has 14 residues. The V end lost 1 base, the J end lost 2 bases, and 10 bases lay between the germline ends. CDR1 and CDR2 from the germline V gene are SGHNT and YYREEE (reference sequence). The CDR3 is CASSLSTNPYEQYF. The CDR3 DNA sequence: TGTGCCAGCAGCTTGTCGACGAATCCCTACGAGCAGTACTTC.

This chain links TRBV27 with TRBJ2-1; D possibly corresponds to TRBD2 (6 bases). The CDR3 is made up of 15 amino acids. With 6 bases removed from V and 4 bases from J, the gap between germline ends came to 16 bases. Germline-derived CDR1 and CDR2 are MNHEY and SMNVEV (reference sequence). CDR3: CASSSWGERYNEQFF. CDR3 in DNA: TGTGCCAGCAGCTCTTGGGGGGAGCGATACAATGAGCAGTTCTTC.

This clone was seen just once. The rearrangement joins TRBV15 to TRBJ1-5; no reliable D call. In germline, CDR1 is LNHNV, CDR2 YYDKDF (reference sequence). V lost 1 base and J 3 bases, leaving 13 bases between the germline ends. The CDR3 is made up of 16 amino acids. The CDR3 DNA reads as TGTGCCACCAGCAGAGGAACCCTAACCCCCAATCAGCCCCAGCATTTT. Amino acids: CATSRGTLTPNQPQHF.

V usage is TRBV19 and J usage is TRBJ2-2; D ambiguous. Germline CDR1 LNHDA, CDR2 SQIVND (reference sequence). This CDR3 comprises 16 residues. V lost 3 bases to trimming and J lost 2 bases, with 13 bases between them. The CDR3 reads CASSIILVSNTGELFF. The CDR3 DNA follows: TGTGCCAGTAGTATTATATTGGTCTCCAACACCGGGGAGCTGTTTTTT.

The CDR3 DNA is TGCGCCAGCAGCGGTAGCGGGATAGGCAATGAGCAGTTCTTC. The encoded protein is CASSGSGIGNEQFF. The rearrangement uses TRBV5-1 and TRBJ2-1; 8 nucleotides agree with TRBD2. Germline CDR1 and CDR2: SGHRS and YFSETQ. Losses at the gene ends were 4 bases for V and 6 bases for J; bases not matched to a gene: 6. The CDR3 extends over 14 amino acids.

Worth noting for this clone: Other nucleotide sequences in the sample specify the same CDR3. The V and J genes are TRBV6-1 and TRBJ2-7; D not certain. The V gene lost 1 base and the J gene lost 3 bases, with 7 bases spanning the gap. Germline CDR1 and CDR2: MNHNS and SASEGT. This CDR3 has 13 residues. The CDR3 is CASSEVGFYEQYF. The CDR3 DNA follows: TGTGCCAGCAGTGAAGTGGGATTCTACGAGCAGTACTTC.

V is TRBV6-1 and J is TRBJ1-4; no clear D gene. The V and J ends lost 5 bases and 8 bases respectively, with 12 bases between them. Germline V gene data show CDR1 as MNHNS and CDR2 as SASEGT. The CDR3 sequence is 13 residues long. Written as DNA, the CDR3 is TGTGCCAGCAGTCCACGACAAACCGAAAAACTGTTTTTT. It yields the protein CASSPRQTEKLFF.

V gene TRBV2 combines with J gene TRBJ2-7; no clear D. V lost 2 bases to trimming and J lost 2 bases, with 7 bases between them. This CDR3 is built from 13 residues. Germline CDR1 SNHLY, CDR2 FYNNEI. The CDR3 loop is CASSEQRTYEQYF. CDR3 DNA: TGTGCCAGCAGTGAACAGAGAACCTACGAGCAGTACTTC.

The V gene is TRBV15, the J gene TRBJ2-5, with D perhaps given as TRBD1 or TRBD2 (5 bases each). V gave up 4 bases and J gave up 3 bases, with 12 bases separating them. The CDR3 runs to 14 residues. Germline V gene sequence: CDR1 LNHNV, CDR2 YYDKDF (reference sequence). The CDR3 DNA sequence: TGTGCCACCAGCACAGGGACGGTGAAAGAGACCCAGTACTTC. Translating gives CATSTGTVKETQYF.

The chain carries TRBV27 and TRBJ2-1, with D possibly TRBD1 on 5 matching bases. The CDR3 length is 15 residues. Germline loops: CDR1 MNHEY, CDR2 SMNVEV (reference sequence). V gave up 3 bases and J gave up 9 bases, with 18 bases separating them. Here the CDR3 reads CASSFDSSFNVEQFF. The CDR3 nucleotides are TGTGCCAGCAGTTTCGACAGTTCTTTTAATGTTGAGCAGTTCTTC.

This sequence joins TRBV4-1 and TRBJ2-2, with D possibly TRBD1 on 6 matching bases. Germline CDR1 and CDR2: MGHRA and YSYEKL. This CDR3 is built from 16 residues. Between the trimmed V and J ends, which lost 0 bases and 6 bases, there was a span of 14 bases. The CDR3 sequence: CASSQEGRQAPGELFF. The CDR3 DNA reads as TGCGCCAGCAGCCAAGAAGGGAGACAGGCTCCCGGGGAGCTGTTTTTT.

This chain uses TRBV10-3 with TRBJ2-7; maybe TRBD1 (5 bases). The CDR3 covers 13 residues. The V gene's germline CDR1 is ENHRY and CDR2 SYGVKD. The V end was cut by 6 bases, the J end by 1 base, with 10 bases between. The CDR3 here is CAIREGVSYEQYF. The DNA of the CDR3 is TGTGCCATCAGGGAAGGGGTTTCCTACGAGCAGTACTTC.

The chain uses TRBV19 and TRBJ2-3; D may match TRBD1 or TRBD2 (6 bases each). Germline CDR1 reads LNHDA; CDR2 reads SQIVND (reference sequence). The CDR3 consists of 21 residues. V was shortened by 4 bases and J by 0 bases, with 29 bases between the two germline ends. CDR3 in DNA: TGTGCCAGTAGTAGAGTCGTCGGTTTCTCGGGAGTGGGGGCTAGCACAGATACGCAGTATTTT. The encoded protein is CASSRVVGFSGVGASTDTQYF. The full variable domain, with the rest looked up from reference TRBV19 and TRBJ2-3, is DGGITQSPKYLFRKEGQNVTLSCEQNLNHDAMYWYRQDPGQGLRLIYYSQIVNDFQKGDIAEGYSVSREKKESFPLTVTSAQKNPTAFYLCASSRVVGFSGVGASTDTQYFGPGTRLTVL.